A selection of T cell receptor beta chains follows, all from one sample in a study of T cells in Graves' hyperthyroidism and ophthalmopathy. TCRdb reprocessed the multiplex PCR reads with MiXCR, giving one entry per CDR3 protein. The sample lists approximately 570,000 distinct CDR3 sequences; nearly 20% were seen once. The sequencing input was blood. These receptors were collected from a man aged 35 to 55 with Graves' ophthalmopathy. CDR3s include the opening cysteine and the closing phenylalanine or tryptophan. A D gene is named only where the DNA matches it firmly. Clone size is given for some rows only: seen once, a few or many times, or a class if the clone is expanded.

size: .; J: TRBJ2-2; D: .; V: TRBV5-5; DNA: TGTGCCAGCAGCTTGAGAGCCATTACCGGGGAGCTGTTTTTT; CDR3: CASSLRAITGELFF
size: .; J: TRBJ2-1; D: .; V: TRBV7-8; DNA: TGTGCCAGCAGCTTAGAAGGACCAGGGTATGAGCAGTTCTTC; CDR3: CASSLEGPGYEQFF
size: .; J: TRBJ2-2; D: .; V: TRBV5-1; DNA: TGCGCCAGCAGCCGAGCCGGGGGGCTGGACACCGGGGGGCTGTTTTTT; CDR3: CASSRAGGLDTGGLFF
size: many; J: TRBJ2-3; D: .; V: TRBV12-3/TRBV12-4; DNA: TGTGCCAGCAGACAGCTCACAAGCACAGATACGCAGTATTTT; CDR3: CASRQLTSTDTQYF
size: .; J: TRBJ2-3; D: TRBD2; V: TRBV19; DNA: TGTGCCAGTACGTATGGCGGGGGTTCCGCCGAGCAGTATTTT; CDR3: CASTYGGGSAEQYF
size: few; J: TRBJ2-2; D: .; V: TRBV7-9; DNA: TGTGCCAGCAGCTTCCCCCGTAGGGGGACCGGGGAGCTGTTTTTT; CDR3: CASSFPRRGTGELFF
size: .; J: TRBJ2-7; D: TRBD1; V: TRBV20-1; DNA: TGCAGTGCTACGGACAGGGAGAGCTACGAGCAGTACTTC; CDR3: CSATDRESYEQYF
size: few; J: TRBJ2-7; D: .; V: TRBV10-3; DNA: TGTGCCATCAGTGAGATTCCCCTCGACAGGTCTACCTACGAGCAGTACTTC; CDR3: CAISEIPLDRSTYEQYF
size: .; J: TRBJ2-7; D: .; V: TRBV15; DNA: TGTGCCACCAGCAGGGACACAGGGTTGTCCGAGCAGTACTTC; CDR3: CATSRDTGLSEQYF
size: .; J: TRBJ2-2; D: .; V: TRBV4-1; DNA: TGCGCCAGCAGCCAAGGGGGGGCGAACACCGGGGAGCTGTTTTTT; CDR3: CASSQGGANTGELFF
size: .; J: TRBJ2-1; D: TRBD2; V: TRBV24-1; DNA: TGTGCCACCAGTGACAGACTAGCGGGGGTCGGTGAGCAGTTCTTC; CDR3: CATSDRLAGVGEQFF
size: .; J: TRBJ1-3; D: .; V: TRBV27; DNA: TGTGCCAGCAGTCCAGACAGAAACTCTGGAAACACCATATATTTT; CDR3: CASSPDRNSGNTIYF
size: few; J: TRBJ2-7; D: .; V: TRBV4-1; DNA: TGCGCCAGCAGCCAAGTTGAAGGGGACCCCTACTACGAGCAGTACTTC; CDR3: CASSQVEGDPYYEQYF
size: many; J: TRBJ2-7; D: TRBD1; V: TRBV7-2; DNA: TGTGCCAGCAGCTTCTCCGGGACAGTTCGCGAGCAGTACTTC; CDR3: CASSFSGTVREQYF
size: many; J: TRBJ1-1; D: .; V: TRBV19; DNA: TGTGCCAGTACCAGGAACAGTTGGGGGAACACTGAAGCTTTCTTT; CDR3: CASTRNSWGNTEAFF
size: few; J: TRBJ2-3; D: TRBD2; V: TRBV20-1; DNA: TGCAGTGCTAGAGTGCCTAGCGGGAGGAGGACAGATACGCAGTATTTT; CDR3: CSARVPSGRRTDTQYF
size: .; J: TRBJ1-2; D: .; V: TRBV5-6; DNA: TGTGCCAGCAGCGCCGAGACCAGCCCAAAACCATATGGCTACACCTTC; CDR3: CASSAETSPKPYGYTF
size: .; J: TRBJ2-2; D: .; V: TRBV5-1; DNA: TGCGCCAGCCTATTAGTTGCCGGGGAGCTGTTTTTT; CDR3: CASLLVAGELFF
size: few; J: TRBJ1-5; D: .; V: TRBV12-5; DNA: TGTGCTAGTGGTTTGACCGATAGACAGCCCCAGCATTTT; CDR3: CASGLTDRQPQHF
size: .; J: TRBJ2-1; D: .; V: TRBV6-1; DNA: TGTGCCAGCAGTTACCCTTCGAAAGGGCCAGTGGGAGGATACAATGAGCAGTTCTTC; CDR3: CASSYPSKGPVGGYNEQFF
size: .; J: TRBJ2-3; D: TRBD1; V: TRBV7-9; DNA: TGTGCCAGCAGCCCGGGGGCTGGACAGGGGGTTCTATATACGCAGTATTTT; CDR3: CASSPGAGQGVLYTQYF
size: many; J: TRBJ2-7; D: TRBD1; V: TRBV27; DNA: TGTGCCAGCAGTTTTTCCGCGGACAGGGTAATCGAGCAGTACTTC; CDR3: CASSFSADRVIEQYF
size: few; J: TRBJ2-7; D: .; V: TRBV6-1; DNA: TGTGCCAGCAGTGACAGGGGCCACGAGCAGTACTTC; CDR3: CASSDRGHEQYF
size: many; J: TRBJ1-1; D: .; V: TRBV2; DNA: TGTGCCAGCAGCCCATCAGGGGCGCGGACTGAAGCTTTCTTT; CDR3: CASSPSGARTEAFF
size: .; J: TRBJ2-7; D: TRBD2; V: TRBV7-8; DNA: TGTGCCAGTAACCTCCTAGCGGGTATCCACGAGCAGTACTTC; CDR3: CASNLLAGIHEQYF
size: many; J: TRBJ1-2; D: .; V: TRBV12-3/TRBV12-4; DNA: TGTGCCAGCAGTTTTGGAATCTATGGCTACACCTTC; CDR3: CASSFGIYGYTF
size: few; J: TRBJ2-7; D: .; V: TRBV7-2; DNA: TGTGCCAGCAGCTTAGTATTCTTCCGGGACAACTACGAGCAGTACTTC; CDR3: CASSLVFFRDNYEQYF
size: .; J: TRBJ1-4; D: .; V: TRBV6-1; DNA: TGTGCCAGCAGTGACGGGACGGTGGGTGAAAAACTGTTTTTT; CDR3: CASSDGTVGEKLFF
size: few; J: TRBJ1-6; D: TRBD1; V: TRBV30; DNA: TGTGCCTGGAGTCACAGAGGGACAGGTGAATTCGGTTCCCTCCACTTT; CDR3: CAWSHRGTGEFGSLHF
size: many; J: TRBJ2-5; D: .; V: TRBV5-1; DNA: TGCGCCAGCAGCACTAGCCAAGAGACCCAGTACTTC; CDR3: CASSTSQETQYF
size: many; J: TRBJ2-1; D: TRBD2; V: TRBV12-3/TRBV12-4; DNA: TGTGCCGCTAGCAGCGGGGCACGGTACGGTGAGCAGTTCTTC; CDR3: CAASSGARYGEQFF
size: few; J: TRBJ1-3; D: .; V: TRBV11-2; DNA: TGTGCCAGCAGCACGCTGTGGAACATTATCTCTGGAAACACCATATATTTT; CDR3: CASSTLWNIISGNTIYF
size: .; J: TRBJ2-7; D: TRBD2; V: TRBV20-1; DNA: TGCAGTGCCACTTCGGGAGGCTCCTACGAGCAGTACTTC; CDR3: CSATSGGSYEQYF
size: few; J: TRBJ2-7; D: .; V: TRBV10-3; DNA: TGTGCCATCAGTGGAGGTTCCTACGAGCAGTACTTC; CDR3: CAISGGSYEQYF
size: .; J: TRBJ2-7; D: .; V: TRBV6-1; DNA: TGTGCCAGCAGTGTGCGGGGACAACTCTACGAGCAGTACTTC; CDR3: CASSVRGQLYEQYF
size: .; J: TRBJ2-2; D: .; V: TRBV6-2/TRBV6-3; DNA: TGTGCCAGCAGTCGGAGACTAGACCTCACCGGGGAGCTGTTTTTT; CDR3: CASSRRLDLTGELFF
size: .; J: TRBJ2-1; D: TRBD2; V: TRBV20-1; DNA: TGCAGTGCTAGGTGGGCGGGGGTAAATGAGCAGTTCTTC; CDR3: CSARWAGVNEQFF
size: many; J: TRBJ2-7; D: .; V: TRBV6-1; DNA: TGTGCCATTAATCCGGGAACCCGAGGCGAGCAGTACTTC; CDR3: CAINPGTRGEQYF
size: few; J: TRBJ2-2; D: .; V: TRBV7-3; DNA: TGTGCCAGCAGCCCCGCTGTCGGGGAGCTGTTTTTT; CDR3: CASSPAVGELFF
size: .; J: TRBJ1-5; D: .; V: TRBV19; DNA: TGTGCCAGTAGTACCGGACGGGTGGGCAATCAGCCCCAGCATTTT; CDR3: CASSTGRVGNQPQHF
size: .; J: TRBJ2-7; D: .; V: TRBV7-2; DNA: TGTGCCAACAGCTTACGCGGGGATGAGCAGTACTTC; CDR3: CANSLRGDEQYF
size: few; J: TRBJ2-1; D: TRBD2; V: TRBV6-1; DNA: TGTGCCAGCAGGGTGGGGGGGGGGAACAATGAGCAGTTCTTC; CDR3: CASRVGGGNNEQFF
size: many; J: TRBJ1-2; D: .; V: TRBV18; DNA: TGTGCCAGCTCACCAGGGGTGTCAGGGACCTACGGCTACACCTTC; CDR3: CASSPGVSGTYGYTF
size: .; J: TRBJ2-5; D: TRBD2; V: TRBV11-2; DNA: TGTGCCAGCAGCCCGGGAGTCGGACTAGCGGGATGGGAAGAGACCCAGTACTTC; CDR3: CASSPGVGLAGWEETQYF
size: many; J: TRBJ1-1; D: .; V: TRBV11-2; DNA: TGTGCCAGCAGCTTAGCCCCCGCGGGGGTAGGTACTGAAGCTTTCTTT; CDR3: CASSLAPAGVGTEAFF